The clone carrying this T cell receptor beta chain showed up just a few times. The antigen is unknown. Enrolled ophthalmopathy patients presented with a Clinical Activity Score of at least 3, a NOSPECS grade of at least 4, and disease duration under 3 months. The study left out patients who had uncontrolled infection, other autoimmune disease, pregnancy or lactation. These data originate in a study of T cells in Graves' hyperthyroidism and ophthalmopathy. Study-wide findings and caveats: Most thyroid clonotypes expanded above 0.001 were also detected in blood.

The CDR3 sequence is 14 residues long. Germline V gene lookup returns CDR1 MNHNS and CDR2 SASEGT. The V end lost 6 bases, the J end lost 4 bases, and 16 bases lay between the germline ends. Amplification yielded TCR beta CDR3 regions, with RNA transcripts as the source. TCR CDR3 regions were first amplified by RT-PCR with HTBI primers. TCRdb used MiXCR to reprocess the multiplex PCR reads, holding one entry per CDR3 protein. The sample records fewer than 650,000 distinct CDR3 sequences, roughly 14% being singletons. The source material was blood. This chain links TRBV6-1 with TRBJ2-7; TRBD1 is a possible D gene (5 bases). This TCR derives from a woman aged 40 to 50 with Graves' ophthalmopathy. CDR3 loop: CASSSTWGLYEQYF. The CDR3 DNA reads as TGTGCCAGCAGCTCTACGTGGGGCTTATACGAGCAGTACTTC.